The entry below describes one T cell receptor (beta chain). Its specificity is not known. This entry comes from a study of vaccination and CD4 T cells after COVID-19. Study in general: Comprising six males and four females, the convalescent participants counted two Hispanic individuals among them.

Sequence data for DNA of cultured CD4+ T cells were generated by the Oncomine TCR Beta short-read assay. A single record per CDR3 protein comes from TCRdb applying MiXCR to the PCR reads. The sample consists of just under 20,000 distinct CDR3 sequences, more than 45% of them appearing once. Treatment denoted: approximately nine-day PBMC culture with coronavirus spike peptide pools or control peptides (ViraFEST assay). The germline V gene has CDR1 LNHDA and CDR2 SQIVND (reference sequence). Germline trimming cut 4 bases from V and 4 bases from J; bases unmatched to any gene: 17. CDR3 length: 18 amino acids. General study findings and limits: Clonotypes reactive to SARS-CoV-2 had a median that went up from 21 to 38, but not significantly.

The source was CD4+ T cells from blood, cultured in vitro, collected before SARS-CoV-2 vaccination. This receptor was identified in a human donor who had recovered from COVID-19. The J gene is TRBJ1-2, the V gene TRBV19, with TRBD1 matching 8 bases. CDR3 DNA sequence: TGTGCCAGTAGTACTCGGGATGGATTAGGGACAGGCGGCTATGGCTACACCTTC. This sequence encodes CASSTRDGLGTGGYGYTF.